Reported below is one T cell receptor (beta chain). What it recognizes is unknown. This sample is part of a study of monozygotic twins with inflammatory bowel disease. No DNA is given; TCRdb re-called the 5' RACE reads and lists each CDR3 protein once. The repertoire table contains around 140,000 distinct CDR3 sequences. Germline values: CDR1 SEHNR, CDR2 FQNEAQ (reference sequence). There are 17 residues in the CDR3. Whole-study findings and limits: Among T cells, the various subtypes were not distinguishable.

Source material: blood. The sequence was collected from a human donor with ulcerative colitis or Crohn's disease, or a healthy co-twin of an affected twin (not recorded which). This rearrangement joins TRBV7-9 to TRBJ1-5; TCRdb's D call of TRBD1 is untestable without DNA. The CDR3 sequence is CASSKGTGTGSNQPQHF.